Presented here are 32 T cell receptor beta chains from one specimen sequenced in a study of cytomegalovirus exposure and HLA in healthy donors. The PCR was carried out with 60 Vbeta primers and 13 Jbeta primers. The assay was immunoSEQ multiplex PCR, and TCRdb's table has in-frame clones only and misses some. The sample has tens of thousands of clones, just over 75% seen once. The sample consisted of PBMCs. Every receptor here comes from a man in his fifties in good health and CMV-seronegative.

The V gene is TRBV10-1, the J gene TRBJ2-7; TRBD2 is a possible D gene (6 bases). CDR1 is WNHNN and CDR2 is SYGVQD in the germline V gene (reference sequence). CDR3 length: 16 residues. V lost 4 bases, J lost 1 base, and 17 bases lay in between. CDR3 bases: TGCGCCAGCAGTGGGGGACTTGGCGCGGGATCCTACGAGCAGTACTTC. Protein sequence: CASSGGLGAGSYEQYF.

This clone occurred a few times. This chain links TRBV5-5 with TRBJ2-1; perhaps TRBD2 as D (6 bases). V lost 5 bases and J 5 bases, leaving 14 bases between the germline ends. The CDR3 runs to 14 residues. The germline V gene encodes CDR1 SGHKS and CDR2 YYEKEE (reference sequence). The CDR3 DNA reads as TGTGCCAGCAGTTCCCTAGCGTCCAACAATGAGCAGTTCTTC. Amino acid sequence: CASSSLASNNEQFF. Based on the CDR3 plus reference TRBV5-5 and TRBJ2-1, the full variable domain is DAGVTQSPTHLIKTRGQQVTLRCSPISGHKSVSWYQQVLGQGPQFIFQYYEKEERGRGNFPDRFSARQFPNYSSELNVNALLLGDSALYLCASSSLASNNEQFFGPGTRLTVL.

The chain joins TRBV6-5 to TRBJ1-2, with TRBD1 as a possible D gene (5 bases). Per germline, CDR1 MNHEY and CDR2 SVGAGI. The CDR3 loop spans 15 amino acids. Trimming stripped 0 bases from V and 3 bases from J, with 11 bases between. As DNA, the CDR3 is TGTGCCAGCAGTTACTCGTTCGGACAAGACTATGGCTACACCTTC. Translated: CASSYSFGQDYGYTF.

This chain uses TRBV30 with TRBJ1-5, with no clear D. Germline V lookup: CDR1 GTSNPN, CDR2 SVGIG (reference sequence). The CDR3 length is 15 residues. Trimming stripped 1 base from V and 4 bases from J, with 14 bases between. DNA of the CDR3: TGTGCCTGGAGTGGAGAATTCACAGCAAATCAGCCCCAGCATTTT. This sequence encodes CAWSGEFTANQPQHF.

The chain links TRBV7-2 to TRBJ2-1; TRBD2 agrees at 11 bases. The V and J ends lost 3 bases and 9 bases, in that order; junction bases with no gene match: 10. This CDR3 has 16 amino acids. Germline V gene lookup returns CDR1 SGHTA and CDR2 FQGNSA. The CDR3 loop reads CASSLGSGGASGEQFF. The CDR3 DNA reads as TGTGCCAGCAGCTTGGGTAGCGGGGGGGCCTCTGGTGAGCAGTTCTTC.

V is TRBV10-3 and J is TRBJ2-1, with D possibly matching TRBD1 (5 bases). The germline V gene has CDR1 ENHRY and CDR2 SYGVKD. The CDR3 consists of 12 residues. V lost 5 bases and J 7 bases, leaving 9 bases between the germline ends. The CDR3 coding sequence is TGTGCCATCAGTTTCCAGGGTAATGAGCAGTTCTTC. Translation: CAISFQGNEQFF.

J is TRBJ1-1 and V is TRBV6-6; D might be TRBD1 (6 bases). The CDR3 is made up of 11 amino acids. V lost 6 bases, J lost 7 bases, and 9 bases lay in between. Germline values: CDR1 MNHNY, CDR2 SVGAGI (reference sequence). CDR3 sequence (DNA): TGTGCCAGCAGGGGAGGGGGTGAAGCTTTCTTT. This translates into CASRGGGEAFF.

This clone was detected only once. This rearrangement joins TRBV28 to TRBJ1-2; 10 bases are shared with TRBD1. This CDR3 has 13 amino acids. The trim removed 3 bases at V and 8 bases at J, leaving 3 bases unmatched. Germline V CDR1 and CDR2: MDHEN, SYDVKM. CDR3 nucleotides: TGTGCCAGCAGTTTGAGGACAGGGGGGGGCTACACCTTC. Encoded protein: CASSLRTGGGYTF.

The chain uses TRBV2 and TRBJ2-7; D gene uncertain. Trimming cost V 4 bases and J 2 bases, with 9 bases left between them. Germline V gene data show CDR1 as SNHLY and CDR2 as FYNNEI. This CDR3 has 13 amino acids. The CDR3 region is CASSALITYEQYF. For the CDR3, the DNA is TGTGCCAGCAGTGCACTTATAACCTACGAGCAGTACTTC.

With regard to this clone: An end of the junction differs from the germline gene, which may be a read error. J is TRBJ2-3 and V is TRBV7-7, with TRBD2 identical over 7 bases. The CDR3 runs 17 residues. Germline CDR1 reads SSHAT; CDR2 reads FNYEAQ (reference sequence). This chain's CDR3 is CASSLGSGGGGTDTQYF. CDR3 coding DNA: TGTGCTAGCAGCTTAGGGAGTGGCGGGGGAGGCACAGATACGCAGTATTTT. The variable domain in full, completed from reference TRBV7-7 and TRBJ2-3, reads GAGVSQSPRYKVTKRGQDVTLRCDPISSHATLYWYQQALGQGPEFLTYFNYEAQPDKSGLPSDRFSAERPEGSISTLTIQRTEQRDSAMYRCASSLGSGGGGTDTQYFGPGTRLTVL.

This clone was seen only once. This chain links TRBV5-1 with TRBJ1-5, with a tentative D call TRBD1 (5 bases). This CDR3 has 15 residues. Germline CDR1 reads SGHRS; CDR2 reads YFSETQ. V lost 0 bases and J 3 bases, leaving 10 bases between the germline ends. For the CDR3, the DNA is TGCGCCAGCAGCTTGGATGGGGCCCCCAATCAGCCCCAGCATTTT. It yields the protein CASSLDGAPNQPQHF.

The chain has TRBV5-6 and TRBJ2-4; D may be TRBD1 (5 bases). Trimming shortened V by 3 bases and J by 3 bases, and 16 bases separated the two germline ends. This CDR3 is built from 16 residues. Germline V lookup: CDR1 SGHDT, CDR2 YYEEEE. The CDR3 coding sequence is TGTGCCAGCAGCTATCTCAGGGAACGAGGCAAAAACATTCAGTACTTC. This codes for CASSYLRERGKNIQYF.

The chain links TRBV2 to TRBJ1-5; D call uncertain. CDR3 length equals 11 residues. The ends were cut back, 4 bases at V and 5 bases at J, with 3 bases in the middle. Germline V CDR1 and CDR2: SNHLY, FYNNEI. DNA for the CDR3: TGTGCCAGCAGTGTCGATCAGCCCCAGCATTTT. Protein: CASSVDQPQHF. The whole variable domain, remainder taken from reference TRBV2 and TRBJ1-5, is EPEVTQTPSHQVTQMGQEVILRCVPISNHLYFYWYRQILGQKVEFLVSFYNNEISEKSEIFDDQFSVERPDGSNFTLKIRSTKLEDSAMYFCASSVDQPQHFGDGTRLSIL.

This chain uses TRBV9 with TRBJ2-1; the D gene is possibly TRBD2 (5 bases). The CDR3 loop spans 16 amino acids. CDR1 is SGDLS, CDR2 YYNGEE, per germline. Trimming took 4 bases from V and 6 from J, leaving 20 bases between them. CDR3 coding DNA: TGTGCCAGCAGCTATACCTGGGAGACCTTAGGCAATGAGCAGTTCTTC. It is translated as CASSYTWETLGNEQFF.

V usage is TRBV18 and J usage is TRBJ1-2; D is ambiguous. The CDR3 is made up of 11 amino acids. V was trimmed by 5 bases and J by 5 bases, leaving 6 bases between them. From germline, CDR1 is KGHSH and CDR2 LQKENI. The CDR3 sequence is CASSTGYGYTF. For the CDR3, the DNA is TGTGCCAGCTCAACGGGTTATGGCTACACCTTC.

The chain employs TRBV6-5 and TRBJ2-7; 7 bases map to TRBD1. Trimming at V came to 7 bases and at J to 1 base, leaving 7 bases not matched to a gene. Germline CDR1 and CDR2: MNHEY and SVGAGI. CDR3 length equals 14 residues. The CDR3 protein is CASKRDSLSYEQYF. The CDR3 DNA is TGTGCCAGCAAAAGGGACAGTTTATCCTACGAGCAGTACTTC.

This clone was observed a handful of times. The chain joins TRBV5-1 to TRBJ2-1; 8 bases are a match to TRBD1. The germline gives CDR1 SGHRS, CDR2 YFSETQ. V shed 5 bases and J 7 bases; nucleotides not matched to a gene: 5. This CDR3 contains 13 residues. CDR3 sequence reads: CASRGQGVNEQFF. In DNA form, the CDR3 reads TGCGCCAGCAGAGGACAGGGTGTAAATGAGCAGTTCTTC.

DNA for the CDR3: TGTGCCAGCAGTTACGGGCACAGCTACGAGCAGTACTTC. Protein product: CASSYGHSYEQYF. The V gene is TRBV6-6, the J gene TRBJ2-7; D ambiguous. The CDR3 contains 13 residues. Trimming removed 2 bases at V and 3 bases at J, with 8 bases between. Germline CDR1 is MNHNY and CDR2 is SVGAGI (reference sequence).

The chain couples TRBV13 to TRBJ1-5; D uncertain. CDR3 size: 12 residues. Germline assignment: CDR1 PRHDT and CDR2 FYEKMQ (reference sequence). V lost 5 bases, J lost 9 bases, and 11 bases lay in between. CDR3 DNA sequence: TGTGCCAGCAGCCTACTATTGGGGCCCCAGCATTTT. Translated: CASSLLLGPQHF.

This chain links TRBV5-8 with TRBJ1-4; 9 bases align to TRBD1. Germline V gene sequence: CDR1 SGHTS, CDR2 YDEGEE. V lost 4 bases and J lost 3; bases outside the gene matches: 7. The CDR3 is 16 residues long. DNA of the CDR3: TGTGCCAGCAGCCCTGGACAGGGGCGGTCTAATGAAAAACTGTTTTTT. Protein sequence: CASSPGQGRSNEKLFF.

The chain employs TRBV28 and TRBJ1-3; D unresolved. Trimming removed 10 bases at V and 4 bases at J, with 20 bases between. The CDR3 contains 15 residues. CDR1 is MDHEN, CDR2 SYDVKM, per germline. The CDR3 bases are TGTGCCACCACTGTTCTAGGAGCTTCGGGAAACACCATATATTTT. Residues: CATTVLGASGNTIYF. The variable domain in full, with the rest retrieved from reference TRBV28 and TRBJ1-3, is DVKVTQSSRYLVKRTGEKVFLECVQDMDHENMFWYRQDPGLGLRLIYFSYDVKMKEKGDIPEGYSVSREKKERFSLILESASTNQTSMYLCATTVLGASGNTIYFGEGSWLTVV.

V and J are TRBV10-3 and TRBJ2-4, with TRBD2 as a possible D gene (6 bases). The CDR3 is made up of 13 amino acids. V was pared by 4 bases and J by 8 bases, with 12 bases between. Per the germline V gene, CDR1 is ENHRY and CDR2 is SYGVKD. CDR3 sequence reads: CAISGGVGDIQYF. CDR3 nucleotide sequence: TGTGCCATCAGTGGGGGGGTCGGGGACATTCAGTACTTC.

The sample holds a few counts of this clone. This chain uses TRBV27 with TRBJ1-5; tentative D call: TRBD1 (6 bases). V was clipped by 4 bases and J by 4 bases, with 20 bases between them. CDR1 is MNHEY and CDR2 is SMNVEV in the germline V gene (reference sequence). This CDR3 is 17 amino acids long. This CDR3 is CASSSLVSDRKNQPQHF. The DNA for the CDR3 is TGTGCCAGCAGTTCCCTCGTCTCCGACAGGAAAAATCAGCCCCAGCATTTT.

This chain joins TRBV29-1 and TRBJ1-2; a weak D match, TRBD1 (6 bases). Between the trimmed V and J ends, which lost 0 bases and 7 bases, there was a span of 15 bases. The germline CDR1 and CDR2 sequences are SQVTM and ANQGSEA. The length of the CDR3 is 14 residues. The DNA of the CDR3 is TGCAGCGTTGAAGAACTTGGGGGGGCCGTTGGCTACACCTTC. It yields the protein CSVEELGGAVGYTF.

This clone was picked up a small number of times. This chain links TRBV4-3 with TRBJ2-1, with D maybe TRBD2 (5 bases). CDR3 length: 16 residues. Trimming took 3 bases from V and 9 from J, leaving 21 bases between them. Germline values: CDR1 LGHNA, CDR2 YSLEER. CDR3 DNA: TGCGCCAGCAGCCAGACGCGAGGGCCTGGGAAAAGTGAGCAGTTCTTC. It codes for CASSQTRGPGKSEQFF.

V gene TRBV30 combines with J gene TRBJ1-2; D is unclear. This CDR3 spans 13 amino acids. Trimming shortened V by 7 bases and J by 5 bases, and 17 bases separated the two germline ends. In germline, CDR1 is GTSNPN, CDR2 SVGIG (reference sequence). CDR3 nucleotides: TGTGCCTCGAGGAGCCGCGGAGGATATGGCTACACCTTC. Translated: CASRSRGGYGYTF.

The chain combines TRBV25-1 with TRBJ1-1, with a weak D call TRBD1 (6 bases). V lost 6 bases and J 2 bases, leaving 10 bases between the germline ends. Germline V gene data show CDR1 as MGHDK and CDR2 as SYGVNS. The CDR3 consists of 13 residues. CDR3 residues: CASSPGVNTEAFF. In nucleotides, the CDR3 is TGTGCCAGCAGCCCAGGGGTTAACACTGAAGCTTTCTTT.

This chain connects TRBV5-1 to TRBJ2-7; 7 bases map to TRBD2. The V and J ends lost 0 bases and 0 bases, in that order; junction bases with no gene match: 6. Looked up from germline, CDR1 is SGHRS and CDR2 is YFSETQ. This CDR3 has 16 amino acids. The CDR3 here is CASSLGLAVSSYEQYF. The CDR3 nucleotides read TGCGCCAGCAGCTTGGGTCTAGCGGTTAGCTCCTACGAGCAGTACTTC.

This chain uses TRBV25-1 with TRBJ1-3; TRBD1 is a possible D gene (6 bases). CDR3 size: 14 residues. Germline CDR1 reads MGHDK; CDR2 reads SYGVNS. Deletions cut 7 bases from V and 0 bases from J, with 10 bases between. This CDR3 is CASNDRFSGNTIYF. In DNA form, the CDR3 reads TGTGCCAGCAATGACAGGTTCTCTGGAAACACCATATATTTT.

In this sample, this clone turned up a few times. V usage is TRBV15 and J usage is TRBJ1-4; TRBD1 matches at 8 bases. Germline trimming cut 0 bases from V and 7 bases from J; bases unmatched to any gene: 7. The CDR3 totals 16 residues. Germline-derived CDR1 and CDR2 are LNHNV and YYDKDF (reference sequence). The CDR3 loop is CATSRDFGQGSEKLFF. In nucleotides, the CDR3 is TGTGCCACCAGCAGAGATTTTGGACAGGGAAGTGAAAAACTGTTTTTT.

This sequence joins TRBV9 and TRBJ1-2; TRBD1 aligns across 9 bases. With 4 bases clipped from V and 2 bases from J, the junction kept 6 bases outside the gene matches. This CDR3 is 15 amino acids long. The V gene's germline CDR1 is SGDLS and CDR2 YYNGEE. CDR3 amino acids: CASSQAGTGNYGYTF. In nucleotides, the CDR3 is TGTGCCAGCAGCCAAGCCGGGACAGGGAACTATGGCTACACCTTC.

This rearrangement joins TRBV28 to TRBJ1-2; TRBD1 is a possible D gene (6 bases). The CDR3 has 14 residues. Germline V gives CDR1 MDHEN, CDR2 SYDVKM. Trimming cost V 2 bases and J 4 bases, with 11 bases left between them. CDR3 in amino acids: CASSLTQGTYGYTF. The CDR3 DNA sequence: TGTGCCAGCAGTTTAACCCAGGGGACCTATGGCTACACCTTC.